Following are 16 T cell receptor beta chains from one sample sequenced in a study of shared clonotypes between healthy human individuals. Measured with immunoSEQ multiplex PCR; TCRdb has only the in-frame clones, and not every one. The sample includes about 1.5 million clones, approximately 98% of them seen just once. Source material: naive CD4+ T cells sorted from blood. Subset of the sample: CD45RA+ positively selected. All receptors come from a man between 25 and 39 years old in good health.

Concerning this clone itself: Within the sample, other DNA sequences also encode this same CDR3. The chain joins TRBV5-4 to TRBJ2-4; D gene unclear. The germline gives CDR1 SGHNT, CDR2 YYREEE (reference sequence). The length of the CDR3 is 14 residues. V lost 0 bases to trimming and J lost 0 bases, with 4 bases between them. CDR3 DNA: TGTGCCAGCAGCTTGGGTCTAGCCAAAAACATTCAGTACTTC. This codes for CASSLGLAKNIQYF.

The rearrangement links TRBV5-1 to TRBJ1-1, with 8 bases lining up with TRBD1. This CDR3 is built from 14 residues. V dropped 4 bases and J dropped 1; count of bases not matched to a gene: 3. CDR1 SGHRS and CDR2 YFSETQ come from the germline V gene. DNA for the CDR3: TGCGCCAGCAGCCCCCAGGGGGCGAACACTGAAGCTTTCTTT. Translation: CASSPQGANTEAFF.

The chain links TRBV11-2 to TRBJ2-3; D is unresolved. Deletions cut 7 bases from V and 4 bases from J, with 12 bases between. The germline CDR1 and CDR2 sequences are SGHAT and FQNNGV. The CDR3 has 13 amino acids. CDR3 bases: TGTGCCAGCACCCCCCTGCTTGCAGATACGCAGTATTTT. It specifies CASTPLLADTQYF.

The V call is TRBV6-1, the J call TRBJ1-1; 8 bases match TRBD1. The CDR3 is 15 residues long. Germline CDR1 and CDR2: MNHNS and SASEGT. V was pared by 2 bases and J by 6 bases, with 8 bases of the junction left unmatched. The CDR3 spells CASSETTRQGSEAFF. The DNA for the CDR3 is TGTGCCAGCAGTGAAACTACGAGACAGGGGTCTGAAGCTTTCTTT.

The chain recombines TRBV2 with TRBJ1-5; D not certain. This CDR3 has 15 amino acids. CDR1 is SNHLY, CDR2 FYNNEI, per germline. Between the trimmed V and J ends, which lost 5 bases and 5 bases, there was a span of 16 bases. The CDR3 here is CASSLGPITYQPQHF. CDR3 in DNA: TGTGCCAGCAGTCTAGGACCGATAACTTATCAGCCCCAGCATTTT.

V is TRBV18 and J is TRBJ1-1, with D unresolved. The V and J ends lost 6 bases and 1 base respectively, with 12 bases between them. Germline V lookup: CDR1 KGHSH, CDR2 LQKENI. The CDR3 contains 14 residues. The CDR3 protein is CASSGTERNTEAFF. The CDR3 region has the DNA TGTGCCAGCTCGGGAACCGAGAGGAACACTGAAGCTTTCTTT.

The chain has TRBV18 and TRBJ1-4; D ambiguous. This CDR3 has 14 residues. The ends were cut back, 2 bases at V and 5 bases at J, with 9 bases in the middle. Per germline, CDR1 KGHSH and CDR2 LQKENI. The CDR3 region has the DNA TGTGCCAGCTCACCAAATGCCACGAATGAAAAACTGTTTTTT. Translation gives CASSPNATNEKLFF.

The CDR3 DNA sequence: TGTGCCAGTAGTGTTACGGCCAGGGGCGGAAACACCATATATTTT. Translated: CASSVTARGGNTIYF. V usage is TRBV19 and J usage is TRBJ1-3; tentatively, D is TRBD1 (6 bases). Germline assignment: CDR1 LNHDA and CDR2 SQIVND (reference sequence). The V gene lost 5 bases and the J gene lost 4 bases, with 15 bases spanning the gap. The CDR3 sequence is 15 residues long.

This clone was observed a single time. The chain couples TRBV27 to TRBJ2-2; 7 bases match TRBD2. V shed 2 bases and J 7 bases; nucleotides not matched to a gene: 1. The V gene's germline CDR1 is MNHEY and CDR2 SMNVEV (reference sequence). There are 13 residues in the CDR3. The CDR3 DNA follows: TGTGCCAGCAGTTTAAGGACTAGCGGGGAGCTGTTTTTT. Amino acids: CASSLRTSGELFF.

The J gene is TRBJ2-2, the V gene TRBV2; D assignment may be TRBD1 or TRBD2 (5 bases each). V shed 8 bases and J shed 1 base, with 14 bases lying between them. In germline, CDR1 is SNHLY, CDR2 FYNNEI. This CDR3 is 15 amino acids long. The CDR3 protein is CASSRDLLNTGELFF. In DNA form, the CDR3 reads TGTGCCAGCTCCCGGGACCTCTTGAACACCGGGGAGCTGTTTTTT.

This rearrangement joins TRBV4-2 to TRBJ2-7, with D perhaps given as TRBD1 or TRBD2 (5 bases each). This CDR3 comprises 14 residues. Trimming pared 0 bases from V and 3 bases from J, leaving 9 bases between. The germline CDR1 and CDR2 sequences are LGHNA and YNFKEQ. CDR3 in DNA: TGTGCCAGCAGCCAAGAGGGGGTAGACTACGAGCAGTACTTC. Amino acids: CASSQEGVDYEQYF.

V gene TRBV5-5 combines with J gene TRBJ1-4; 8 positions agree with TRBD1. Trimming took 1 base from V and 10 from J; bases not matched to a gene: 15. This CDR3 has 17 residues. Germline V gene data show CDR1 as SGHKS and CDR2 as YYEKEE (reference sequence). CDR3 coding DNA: TGTGCCAGCAGCTTGTATTTTGCTGGACAGGGCTCCGGAAAACTGTTTTTT. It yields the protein CASSLYFAGQGSGKLFF.

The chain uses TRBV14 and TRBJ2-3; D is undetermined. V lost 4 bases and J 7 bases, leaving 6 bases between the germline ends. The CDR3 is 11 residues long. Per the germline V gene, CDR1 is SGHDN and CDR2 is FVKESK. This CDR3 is CASSRSNTQYF. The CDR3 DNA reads TGTGCCAGCAGCCGCTCAAATACGCAGTATTTT.

The CDR3 reads CAWRTGGPYEQYF. The CDR3 nucleotides read TGTGCCTGGAGGACAGGGGGGCCCTACGAGCAGTACTTC. J is TRBJ2-7 and V is TRBV30; the match to TRBD1 covers 9 bases. The CDR3 sequence is 13 residues long. Germline CDR1 and CDR2: GTSNPN and SVGIG (reference sequence). The junction had 2 bases not matched to a gene; V was cut back by 3 bases and J by 2 bases.

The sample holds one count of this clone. In DNA form, the CDR3 reads TGTGCCAGCAGCCAAGCTCCGGGACATGGGACCGGGGAGCTGTTTTTT. Amino acid sequence: CASSQAPGHGTGELFF. V usage is TRBV4-2 and J usage is TRBJ2-2; TRBD1 is a possible D gene (6 bases). Looked up from germline, CDR1 is LGHNA and CDR2 is YNFKEQ. V lost 1 base and J 5 bases, leaving 14 bases between the germline ends. The CDR3 contains 16 residues.

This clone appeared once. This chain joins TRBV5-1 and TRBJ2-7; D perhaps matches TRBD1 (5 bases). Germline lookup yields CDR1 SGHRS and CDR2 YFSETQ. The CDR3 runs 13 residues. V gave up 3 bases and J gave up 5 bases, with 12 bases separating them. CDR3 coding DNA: TGCGCCAGCAGCTCCTTTGAACAGGACGAGCAGTACTTC. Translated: CASSSFEQDEQYF.